The 32 T cell receptor beta chains presented below share a single source sample, sequenced in a study of blood T cell repertoires in COVID-19. This table comes from immunoSEQ multiplex PCR, and its TCRdb copy is limited to in-frame clones, with some not included. The data show around 160,000 clones, with around nine tenths seen just once and over 2% held by the top ten. The specimen sequenced was peripheral blood. The origin of the receptors is a human donor in a cohort sampled during active COVID-19.

The rearrangement uses TRBV20-1 and TRBJ2-3, with 11 bases identical to TRBD2. Looked up from germline, CDR1 is DFQATT and CDR2 is SNEGSKA (reference sequence). Trimming cost V 3 bases and J 9 bases; bases outside gene matches: 5. The length of the CDR3 is 13 residues. The CDR3, as DNA: TGCAGTGCTAGTGTAGCGGGGGGGATAACGCAGTATTTT. Translation gives CSASVAGGITQYF.

The chain recombines TRBV30 with TRBJ1-1, with D possibly being TRBD1 (5 bases). Trimming cost V 4 bases and J 7 bases, with 16 bases left between them. The CDR3 is made up of 13 amino acids. The germline V gene encodes CDR1 GTSNPN and CDR2 SVGIG (reference sequence). The CDR3 region is CAWNPPGSLEAFF. The DNA for the CDR3 is TGTGCCTGGAACCCCCCAGGGTCACTTGAAGCTTTCTTT.

V gene TRBV6-2 or TRBV6-3 combines with J gene TRBJ2-1, with 10 bases lining up with TRBD2. J gave up 9 bases and V 2 bases, and 7 bases lay outside the gene matches. This CDR3 is built from 15 residues. Germline V gene sequence: CDR1 MNHEY, CDR2 SVGEGT. CDR3 in DNA: TGTGCCAGCAGTTACAAAGCTAGCGGGAGAATTGAGCAGTTCTTC. Its translation is CASSYKASGRIEQFF.

The V gene is TRBV7-3, the J gene TRBJ2-2, with D perhaps matching TRBD2 (6 bases). This CDR3 has 14 residues. Per germline, CDR1 SGHTA and CDR2 FQGTGA. V lost 6 bases to trimming and J lost 5 bases, with 13 bases between them. In nucleotides, the CDR3 is TGTGCCAGCAGACTTGACCGGGGGACCGGGGAGCTGTTTTTT. Translating it yields CASRLDRGTGELFF.

The chain recombines TRBV28 with TRBJ1-1; TRBD1 is a possible D gene (6 bases). CDR1 and CDR2 from the germline V gene are MDHEN and SYDVKM. The CDR3 spans 16 residues. V lost 3 bases, J lost 0 bases, and 14 bases lay in between. CDR3 coding DNA: TGTGCCAGCAGTTTGACACAGGGTAGGATGAACACTGAAGCTTTCTTT. Its protein is CASSLTQGRMNTEAFF.

V gene TRBV5-6 combines with J gene TRBJ2-7; a weak D match, TRBD1 (7 bases). Germline loops: CDR1 SGHDT, CDR2 YYEEEE. The ends were cut back, 4 bases at V and 4 bases at J, with 24 bases in the middle. The CDR3 contains 17 residues. The CDR3 here is CASSVLLIAGGKYEQYF. The CDR3 coding sequence is TGTGCCAGCAGCGTGCTTTTGATAGCAGGGGGGAAGTACGAGCAGTACTTC.

The J gene is TRBJ2-7, the V gene TRBV4-1, with TRBD1 as a possible D gene (5 bases). The V gene lost 4 bases and the J gene lost 2 bases, with 9 bases spanning the gap. CDR1 and CDR2 (germline): MGHRA, YSYEKL. The CDR3 is made up of 13 amino acids. In nucleotides, the CDR3 is TGCGCCAGCAGCCTAAGACAGACCTACGAGCAGTACTTC. Encoded protein: CASSLRQTYEQYF.

The chain couples TRBV9 to TRBJ1-6; maybe TRBD1 (5 bases). Deletions cut 0 bases from V and 13 bases from J, with 14 bases between. Germline V gene sequence: CDR1 SGDLS, CDR2 YYNGEE. This CDR3 has 14 amino acids. CDR3 region: CASSVAGNHPPLHF. The CDR3 DNA sequence: TGTGCCAGCAGCGTAGCAGGGAACCATCCCCCCCTCCACTTT.

The chain carries TRBV5-6 and TRBJ2-5, with D possibly being TRBD1 (5 bases). The CDR3 has 15 residues. V was clipped by 0 bases and J by 3 bases, with 12 bases between them. CDR1 and CDR2 (germline): SGHDT, YYEEEE. Written as DNA, the CDR3 is TGTGCCAGCAGCTTGGCCGTCTCGACAGAAGAGACCCAGTACTTC. It encodes CASSLAVSTEETQYF.

This chain links TRBV21-1 with TRBJ2-1; no DNA check was done on the table's D call, TRBD1. TRBV21-1 is an annotated pseudogene. CDR3 length equals 18 residues. The CDR3 protein is CASSVPDRGRGSYNEQFF. CDR3 DNA: TGTGCCAGCAGCGTGCCAGACAGGGGGCGAGGCTCCTACAATGAGCAGTTCTTC.

This clone showed up just once. The gene calls are TRBV5-8 and TRBJ2-7; TRBD2 matches at 8 bases. Germline values: CDR1 SGHTS, CDR2 YDEGEE. After removal of 4 bases from V and 3 bases from J, the junction contained 12 bases not matched to a gene. CDR3 length equals 16 residues. The CDR3 loop reads CASSPDRGGRGYEQYF. The CDR3 DNA is TGTGCCAGCAGCCCGGACCGGGGGGGTCGGGGCTACGAGCAGTACTTC. The full variable domain, completed using reference TRBV5-8 and TRBJ2-7, is EAGVTQSPTHLIKTRGQQATLRCSPISGHTSVYWYQQALGLGLQFLLWYDEGEERNRGNFPPRFSGRQFPNYSSELNVNALELEDSALYLCASSPDRGGRGYEQYFGPGTRLTVT.

The chain couples TRBV4-1 to TRBJ1-5; TRBD1 agrees at 7 bases. Germline loops: CDR1 MGHRA, CDR2 YSYEKL. The V segment lost 8 bases and the J segment 3 bases; nucleotides outside the gene matches: 4. The CDR3 sequence is 13 residues long. Here the CDR3 reads CASADRDNQPQHF. In DNA form, the CDR3 reads TGCGCCAGCGCAGACAGGGACAATCAGCCCCAGCATTTT.

A remark on this clone: Compared with germline, one end of the junction differs, possibly owing to a read error. CDR3 protein: CSVEDRAAYEQYF. In DNA form, the CDR3 reads TGCAGCGTAGAAGACAGGGCCGCCTACGAGCAGTACTTC. The chain recombines TRBV29-1 with TRBJ2-7; 7 bases map to TRBD1. The CDR3 is 13 amino acids. CDR1 is SQVTM and CDR2 is ANQGSEA in the germline V gene.

The CDR3 loop reads CASIWDRGNTGELFF. CDR3 coding DNA: TGTGCCAGCATTTGGGACAGGGGGAATACCGGGGAGCTGTTTTTT. V usage is TRBV6-5 and J usage is TRBJ2-2; TRBD1 matches 11 bases. The germline V gene encodes CDR1 MNHEY and CDR2 SVGAGI. Trimming cost V 7 bases and J 5 bases; bases outside gene matches: 6. The CDR3 has 15 amino acids.

The rearrangement joins TRBV19 to TRBJ1-5; TRBD1 agrees at 7 bases. Unmatched junction bases numbered 4, after V lost 6 bases and J lost 2 bases. This CDR3 spans 14 amino acids. Per the germline V gene, CDR1 is LNHDA and CDR2 is SQIVND (reference sequence). The CDR3, as DNA: TGTGCCAGTAGACAGGGGAATGGCAATCAGCCCCAGCATTTT. Translating it yields CASRQGNGNQPQHF. Full variable domain (remainder filled in from reference TRBV19 and TRBJ1-5): DGGITQSPKYLFRKEGQNVTLSCEQNLNHDAMYWYRQDPGQGLRLIYYSQIVNDFQKGDIAEGYSVSREKKESFPLTVTSAQKNPTAFYLCASRQGNGNQPQHFGDGTRLSIL.

The rearrangement joins TRBV28 to TRBJ2-1; 7 bases are shared with TRBD2. The germline V gene encodes CDR1 MDHEN and CDR2 SYDVKM. This CDR3 spans 18 amino acids. The J segment lost 6 bases and the V segment lost 1 base, leaving 15 bases of the junction unmatched. The CDR3 DNA reads as TGTGCCAGCAGTTTATCCGGCATCGGGACTATATCCGGCAATGAGCAGTTCTTC. Protein sequence: CASSLSGIGTISGNEQFF.

The V gene is TRBV6-2 or TRBV6-3, the J gene TRBJ2-7, with TRBD2 as a possible D gene (5 bases). V gave up 2 bases and J gave up 3 bases, with 8 bases separating them. The CDR3 is 13 residues long. CDR1 is MNHEY and CDR2 is SVGEGT in the germline V gene. The CDR3 coding sequence is TGTGCCAGCAGTTACCTAGAGGGCTACGAGCAGTACTTC. This gives the protein CASSYLEGYEQYF.

The chain links TRBV7-2 to TRBJ2-7; 8 nucleotides agree with TRBD1. The ends lost 2 bases at V and 2 bases at J; junction bases unmatched: 2. There are 14 residues in the CDR3. Germline CDR1 reads SGHTA; CDR2 reads FQGNSA. The CDR3 protein is CASSLYRGTYEQYF. Here the CDR3 DNA reads TGTGCCAGCAGCTTATACAGGGGGACCTACGAGCAGTACTTC.

This clone occurred a few times. The rearrangement uses TRBV28 and TRBJ1-2; 7 positions match TRBD1. Trimming cost V 7 bases and J 2 bases; bases outside gene matches: 10. The CDR3 is 15 residues long. Per germline, CDR1 MDHEN and CDR2 SYDVKM. CDR3 region: CASTPQVQGNYGYTF. DNA for the CDR3: TGTGCCAGCACCCCCCAAGTACAGGGGAACTATGGCTACACCTTC.

This clone was picked up a small number of times. The chain links TRBV27 to TRBJ2-1; 7 bases agree with TRBD1. With 5 bases clipped from V and 10 bases from J, the junction kept 14 bases outside the gene matches. This CDR3 is 15 amino acids long. Germline V gives CDR1 MNHEY, CDR2 SMNVEV (reference sequence). CDR3 nucleotides: TGTGCCAGCAGTGGCGATGGGACAGATCCCTCGGAGCAGTTCTTC. Its translation is CASSGDGTDPSEQFF.

The chain is built from TRBV28 and TRBJ1-5; TRBD1 might be the D (5 bases). The CDR3 runs 16 residues. Trimming removed 3 bases at V and 0 bases at J, with 12 bases between. CDR1 is MDHEN, CDR2 SYDVKM, per germline. The CDR3 region has the DNA TGTGCCAGCAGTTTGGGGGGACGGATTAGCAATCAGCCCCAGCATTTT. This encodes CASSLGGRISNQPQHF. Together with reference TRBV28 and TRBJ1-5, the CDR3 gives the full variable domain: DVKVTQSSRYLVKRTGEKVFLECVQDMDHENMFWYRQDPGLGLRLIYFSYDVKMKEKGDIPEGYSVSREKKERFSLILESASTNQTSMYLCASSLGGRISNQPQHFGDGTRLSIL.

The chain has TRBV5-1 and TRBJ2-3; TRBD2 is a possible D gene (6 bases). This CDR3 is built from 15 residues. The germline V gene encodes CDR1 SGHRS and CDR2 YFSETQ. The V end was cut by 4 bases, the J end by 5 bases, with 17 bases between. This CDR3 reads CASSAESGEIDTQYF. CDR3 bases: TGCGCCAGCAGCGCCGAGTCGGGAGAAATAGATACGCAGTATTTT.

This chain joins TRBV29-1 and TRBJ1-1, with 7 positions matching TRBD1. The trim removed 6 bases at V and 4 bases at J, leaving 11 bases unmatched. Germline lookup yields CDR1 SQVTM and CDR2 ANQGSEA. The CDR3 length is 14 residues. This chain's CDR3 is CSVHRGGVVTEAFF. CDR3 coding DNA: TGCAGCGTGCACAGGGGTGGGGTAGTCACTGAAGCTTTCTTT.

The chain recombines TRBV28 with TRBJ2-2, with 9 positions matching TRBD1. The V and J ends lost 4 bases and 4 bases, in that order; junction bases with no gene match: 10. Looked up from germline, CDR1 is MDHEN and CDR2 is SYDVKM. This CDR3 region has 17 residues. The CDR3 coding sequence is TGTGCCAGCAGTTCTATCCCGGGACAGGGAGGCACCGGGGAGCTGTTTTTT. Its protein is CASSSIPGQGGTGELFF. Drawing the rest from reference TRBV28 and TRBJ2-2, the complete variable domain is DVKVTQSSRYLVKRTGEKVFLECVQDMDHENMFWYRQDPGLGLRLIYFSYDVKMKEKGDIPEGYSVSREKKERFSLILESASTNQTSMYLCASSSIPGQGGTGELFFGEGSRLTVL.

The rearrangement links TRBV15 to TRBJ2-7, with D perhaps matching TRBD2 (5 bases). Germline CDR1 is LNHNV and CDR2 is YYDKDF (reference sequence). V dropped 1 base and J dropped 0 bases, with 13 bases sitting between them. The CDR3 extends over 16 amino acids. The CDR3 here is CATSRVFGLHSYEQYF. As DNA, the CDR3 is TGTGCCACCAGCAGAGTATTCGGACTGCACTCCTACGAGCAGTACTTC.

V and J are TRBV7-2 and TRBJ2-1, with D unclear. CDR3 length equals 16 residues. Trimming stripped 6 bases from V and 4 bases from J, with 19 bases between. Germline V gives CDR1 SGHTA, CDR2 FQGNSA. DNA of the CDR3: TGTGCCAGCAGTAAAAAGCCGAGGCTAGGATACAATGAGCAGTTCTTC. As protein: CASSKKPRLGYNEQFF.

The chain is built from TRBV27 and TRBJ2-7; D remains unclear. The length of the CDR3 is 10 residues. Germline CDR1 MNHEY, CDR2 SMNVEV (reference sequence). V was clipped by 10 bases and J by 5 bases, with 9 bases between them. The CDR3 protein is CATYYDEQYF. The CDR3 DNA is TGTGCCACCTATTATGACGAGCAGTACTTC.

The gene calls are TRBV28 and TRBJ2-6; 8 bases are a match to TRBD2. V shed 5 bases and J 0 bases; nucleotides not matched to a gene: 12. Germline lookup yields CDR1 MDHEN and CDR2 SYDVKM. The CDR3 runs 19 residues. The CDR3 DNA sequence: TGTGCCAGCAGTGAAACCGGGGGGGCCGTCCCCTCTGGGGCCAACGTCCTGACTTTC. Residues: CASSETGGAVPSGANVLTF.

The rearrangement uses TRBV2 and TRBJ2-2; D might be TRBD1 (6 bases). V lost 4 bases, J lost 7 bases, and 13 bases lay in between. The CDR3 contains 14 residues. The V gene's germline CDR1 is SNHLY and CDR2 FYNNEI. The CDR3, as DNA: TGTGCCAGCAGTGTCGCAGGGGTAGACGGGGAGCTGTTTTTT. This translates into CASSVAGVDGELFF.

The chain has TRBV5-8 and TRBJ1-6, with no clear D. Trimming shortened V by 0 bases and J by 6 bases, and 10 bases separated the two germline ends. The CDR3 consists of 15 residues. Germline V gene sequence: CDR1 SGHTS, CDR2 YDEGEE. CDR3 nucleotide sequence: TGTGCCAGCAGCTTGGGTGGGGAGAGTAATTCACCCCTCCACTTT. This translates into CASSLGGESNSPLHF.

The CDR3, as DNA: TGTGCCAGCAGCTCTCAGCGGGGGCTATACAATGAGCAGTTCTTC. Residues: CASSSQRGLYNEQFF. The rearrangement uses TRBV7-9 and TRBJ2-1; 8 bases map to TRBD2. Unmatched junction bases numbered 6, after V lost 4 bases and J lost 4 bases. This CDR3 is built from 15 residues. Germline loops: CDR1 SEHNR, CDR2 FQNEAQ (reference sequence).

This clone was found once. The rearrangement uses TRBV5-1 and TRBJ1-1; 7 bases match TRBD1. CDR1 is SGHRS, CDR2 YFSETQ, per germline. The CDR3 runs 14 residues. V shed 0 bases and J 4 bases; nucleotides not matched to a gene: 3. CDR3 region: CASSLDRGGTEAFF. Written as DNA, the CDR3 is TGCGCCAGCAGCTTGGACAGGGGCGGCACTGAAGCTTTCTTT. The whole variable domain, filled in from reference TRBV5-1 and TRBJ1-1, reads KAGVTQTPRYLIKTRGQQVTLSCSPISGHRSVSWYQQTPGQGLQFLFEYFSETQRNKGNFPGRFSGRQFSNSRSEMNVSTLELGDSALYLCASSLDRGGTEAFFGQGTRLTVV.